The rows below give T cell receptor beta chains drawn from one sample of a study of blood T cell repertoires in COVID-19. Here immunoSEQ multiplex PCR was the method, and the copy in TCRdb shows in-frame clones only, minus some. The sample has around 200,000 clones, approximately 80% seen once. Material: PBMCs or T cells enriched from blood (not recorded which). These receptors originate from a woman aged 35 to 49 with acute COVID-19. Both conserved end residues are part of each CDR3. Fields, in order: V gene, CDR3 length, J gene, CDR3 protein.

>TRBV6-1|14|TRBJ2-1
CASSYQTSWNEQFF
>TRBV6-5|15|TRBJ2-6
CASTPGGPGANVLTF
>TRBV6-5|15|TRBJ1-2
CASSLGQGGNYGYTF
>TRBV14|16|TRBJ2-1
CASSQVWDRVRNEQFF
>TRBV7-2|15|TRBJ2-7
CASSLLREGRYEQYF
>TRBV5-1|16|TRBJ1-3
CASSPGTGASGNTIYF
>TRBV5-1|13|TRBJ2-3
CASSFRGIDTQYF
>TRBV7-3|14|TRBJ1-2
CASSPRGGEHGYTF
>TRBV19|15|TRBJ1-1
CASSVRGTLNTEAFF
>TRBV4-3|16|TRBJ2-5
CASSQAPGQGQETQYF
>TRBV7-2|14|TRBJ1-5
CASSFQRGNQPQHF
>TRBV9|15|TRBJ2-2
CASSVTTGEVGELFF
>TRBV10-3|12|TRBJ2-7
CAITGNSYEQYF
>TRBV14|16|TRBJ1-2
CASSLRGGGAGYGYTF
>TRBV25-1|15|TRBJ1-5
CASSAQTGGGQPQHF
>TRBV29-1|14|TRBJ2-3
CSVGTVRWADTQYF
>TRBV11-3|9|TRBJ1-4
CAGAEKLFF
>TRBV6-5|14|TRBJ1-2
CASSYGTGLYGYTF
>TRBV21-1|15|TRBJ1-2
CASSKGAGGSYGYTF
>TRBV28|13|TRBJ1-1
CASRTGWNTEAFF
>TRBV30|14|TRBJ1-5
CASNSGTGSQPQHF
>TRBV6-5|14|TRBJ1-2
CASSPGLGGYGYTF
>TRBV29-1|13|TRBJ1-5
CSVSDRGNQPQHF
>TRBV19|15|TRBJ1-5
CASSSGAGIDQPQHF
>TRBV4-2|16|TRBJ1-1
CASSQEGRVRGTEAFF
>TRBV27|13|TRBJ2-2
CASSFRDTGELFF
>TRBV20-1|12|TRBJ1-2
CSASTGAFAYTF
>TRBV7-2|18|TRBJ2-2
CASSFNPVGHPRTGELFF